This T cell receptor (beta chain) was sequenced in a study of CD8+CD57+ T cells in acquired aplastic anemia. Across the whole study: Recorded DNA amounts for sorted CD4+ and CD8+ cells had an average of 3.2 ug.

The V gene's germline CDR1 is SGDLS and CDR2 YYNGEE. The J segment lost 2 bases and the V segment lost 7 bases, leaving 8 bases of the junction unmatched. CDR3 length equals 16 residues. A note on this clonotype: Its specificity is unknown.

Researchers used genomic DNA as the template to profile TCR beta VDJ and CDR3. TCRdb processed the reads anew with MiXCR; each CDR3 protein has one entry. This sample yields roughly 290,000 distinct CDR3 sequences, of which roughly 61% are seen a single time; 1.3% belongs to the top ten. The study's findings and limits: Overlapping CD8+ CDR3 repertoires of patients and controls contained around 30 shared sequences. With respect to CD8+ Simpson's diversity, patients and controls did not differ significantly.

All sequencing subjects had displayed CD8+CD57+ cell expansion on flow cytometry. Severe acquired aplastic anemia was diagnosed in all patients. This chain links TRBV9 with TRBJ2-2; 10 bases are a match to TRBD1. The TCR originated in a human donor with aplastic anemia. Sequencing used sorted CD4+, CD8+, or CD8+CD57+ T cells (not recorded which) from PBMCs. The CDR3 coding sequence is TGTGCCAGCCTCATGGGGGACAGGGGTAACACCGGGGAGCTGTTTTTT. It yields the protein CASLMGDRGNTGELFF.